The rows below give T cell receptor beta chains drawn from one sample of a study of shared clonotypes between healthy human individuals. Assay used: immunoSEQ multiplex PCR; TCRdb lists only in-frame clones, some missing. The table records over 2,000,000 clones, about 94% of them present only once. What was sequenced was naive CD8+ T cells from PBMCs. The source is a man in his late teens or twenties in good health. Some clones in this sample may be carry-over from other donors' samples. The CDR3 runs from the conserved cysteine through the conserved F or W. Fields, in order: D gene, V gene, J gene, clone size, CDR3 DNA, CDR3 protein. D genes are given only for firm matches. Some rows have no size entry. The others give once, few or many, or a class for an expanded clone.

>.|TRBV7-6|TRBJ2-1|.
TGTGCCAGCAGCCCGGGGACTTATGGGGAGCAGTTCTTC
CASSPGTYGEQFF
>.|TRBV4-3|TRBJ2-7|.
TGCGCCAGCAGCCAAATGACGGCGGGTGAGGCCCACGAGCAGTACTTC
CASSQMTAGEAHEQYF
>TRBD1|TRBV6-5|TRBJ1-2|.
TGTGCCAGCAGCGCCGGGACAGGGGGTGGCTATGGCTACACCTTC
CASSAGTGGGYGYTF
>TRBD1|TRBV28|TRBJ1-4|.
TGTGCCAGCAGTTTACCGACAGGGCTTAATGAAAAACTGTTTTTT
CASSLPTGLNEKLFF
>.|TRBV6-5|TRBJ1-2|.
TGTGCCAGCAGTTATCTTGGGACAAACTATGGCTACACCTTC
CASSYLGTNYGYTF
>TRBD1|TRBV5-1|TRBJ2-7|once
TGCGCCAGCAGCTCCTCCGGGACAGGGAGAAACGAGCAGTACTTC
CASSSSGTGRNEQYF
>TRBD2|TRBV11-2|TRBJ2-1|.
TGTGCCAGCAGCATCAGGACTAGCGGGCATGAGCAGTTCTTC
CASSIRTSGHEQFF
>TRBD2|TRBV4-1|TRBJ2-5|once
TGCGCCAGCAGCCCGATAGGAGCGGGAGAAGAGACCCAGTACTTC
CASSPIGAGEETQYF
>.|TRBV5-1|TRBJ2-1|.
TGCGCCAGCAGCTATCCGATAACACCCGACTATGAGCAGTTCTTC
CASSYPITPDYEQFF
>.|TRBV27|TRBJ2-1|.
TGTGCCAGCAGTTTAGGAACGGCGGGTAATGAGCAGTTCTTC
CASSLGTAGNEQFF
>.|TRBV6-6|TRBJ2-1|.
TGTGCCAGCAGTTACTCGATTAGTGACAATGAGCAGTTCTTC
CASSYSISDNEQFF
>.|TRBV11-2|TRBJ2-4|.
TGTGCCAGCAGCAGTTGGGGTTCCAAAAACATTCAGTACTTC
CASSSWGSKNIQYF
>TRBD2|TRBV27|TRBJ2-2|.
TGTGCCAGCAGTCCCGGGACTAGCGGGCCAAACACCGGGGAGCTGTTTTTT
CASSPGTSGPNTGELFF
>TRBD1|TRBV28|TRBJ2-3|.
TGTGCCAGCAGGAGGACAGGGCGGGCGGATACGCAGTATTTT
CASRRTGRADTQYF
>TRBD2|TRBV5-4|TRBJ2-7|.
TGTGCCAGCAGCTTGGAAGTTAGCGGGGTCTCCTACGAGCAGTACTTC
CASSLEVSGVSYEQYF
>TRBD2|TRBV30|TRBJ2-7|.
TGTGCCTGGACTAGCGGGGCCTCCTACGAGCAGTACTTC
CAWTSGASYEQYF
>TRBD1|TRBV6-5|TRBJ1-2|.
TGTGCCAGCAGTACGCTTACAGGGGAGGATCATGGCTACACCTTC
CASSTLTGEDHGYTF
>.|TRBV7-9|TRBJ2-7|.
TGTGCCAGCACTTATGGCGGTTCCTACGAGCAGTACTTC
CASTYGGSYEQYF
>.|TRBV27|TRBJ2-3|.
TGTGCCAGCAGTTTTTCGGGACTTTCTGGGGATACGCAGTATTTT
CASSFSGLSGDTQYF
>.|TRBV7-9|TRBJ2-7|.
TGTGCCAGCAGCTTAATGGTGCGGGTTGGGTCCGAGCAGTACTTC
CASSLMVRVGSEQYF
>.|TRBV21-1|TRBJ1-2|.
TGTGCCAGCAGCACCGGGACAGTTCTTAACTATGGCTACACCTTC
CASSTGTVLNYGYTF
>.|TRBV29-1|TRBJ1-1|few
TGCAGCGCTAGGAACACTGAAGCTTTCTTT
CSARNTEAFF
>.|TRBV7-9|TRBJ2-5|once
TGTGCCAGCAGCTTAGTCGGCAGCCCCGGGGAGACCCAGTACTTC
CASSLVGSPGETQYF
>.|TRBV7-8|TRBJ1-5|.
TGTGCCAGTGACGAACGAGCGGCTGACAGGAGCAATCAGCCCCAGCATTTT
CASDERAADRSNQPQHF
>TRBD1|TRBV9|TRBJ1-2|.
TGTGCCAGCAGCGGGGGTGACAGGGTCGGCGGCTACACCTTC
CASSGGDRVGGYTF
>.|TRBV18|TRBJ1-1|.
TGTGCCAGCTCAGAGTTCAGGACAGAGATGAACACTGAAGCTTTCTTT
CASSEFRTEMNTEAFF
>.|TRBV5-6|TRBJ2-5|.
TGTGCCAGCAGCTTGGAGCCGAAGTTGGAGACCCAGTACTTC
CASSLEPKLETQYF
>.|TRBV10-3|TRBJ1-2|.
TGTGCCATCAGTGAGACTCTCGGAGGAGGGGCCGACTACACCTTC
CAISETLGGGADYTF
>.|TRBV9|TRBJ2-5|.
TGTGCCAGCAGCCCCAGTAGGGTTGGCGGTGGAGAGACCCAGTACTTC
CASSPSRVGGGETQYF
>.|TRBV9|TRBJ2-2|.
TGTGCCAGCAGCCCACATGGCACCGGGGAGCTGTTTTTT
CASSPHGTGELFF
>TRBD1|TRBV5-1|TRBJ2-7|.
TGCGCCAGCAGCTTGGCGGTTTTAGGACAGGGCTACGAGCAGTACTTC
CASSLAVLGQGYEQYF
>.|TRBV7-9|TRBJ2-7|.
TGTGCCAGCAGCTCCGTTGTAAGATGGCAGGGCGGGTACGAGCAGTACTTC
CASSSVVRWQGGYEQYF
>.|TRBV27|TRBJ2-7|.
TGTGCCAGCAGTTTATCGATGGGGACATACGTCTACGAGCAGTACTTC
CASSLSMGTYVYEQYF
>.|TRBV7-9|TRBJ2-7|.
TGTGCCAGCAGCTCTATGACAGCTCCCTACGAGCAGTACTTC
CASSSMTAPYEQYF
>.|TRBV7-7|TRBJ1-1|.
TGTGCCACACGCCCCCCGGGGGGCACTGAAGCTTTCTTT
CATRPPGGTEAFF
>TRBD2|TRBV27|TRBJ2-1|.
TGTGCCAGCAGCCCCGGGACTAGCGGGGTTGATGAGCAGTTCTTC
CASSPGTSGVDEQFF
>.|TRBV6-1|TRBJ1-5|.
TGTGCCAGCAGTGAAACAGGCCGTAATCAGCCCCAGCATTTT
CASSETGRNQPQHF
>.|TRBV5-1|TRBJ2-7|.
TGCGCCAGCAGCTTCCGGGACGTTAGCGAGCAGTACTTC
CASSFRDVSEQYF
>.|TRBV27|TRBJ1-4|.
TGTGCCAGCAGTCCCCGACAGCTCAATGAAAAACTGTTTTTT
CASSPRQLNEKLFF
>.|TRBV27|TRBJ2-2|.
TGTGCCAGCAGACATAGCGGGACAGCGAACACCGGGGAGCTGTTTTTT
CASRHSGTANTGELFF
>TRBD2|TRBV10-2|TRBJ2-3|.
TGCGCCAGCACCCTAGCGGGGTTCACAGATACGCAGTATTTT
CASTLAGFTDTQYF
>.|TRBV28|TRBJ2-6|.
TGTGCCAGCAGTTTAGTCGTCGGGAGAGACTCTGGGGCCAACGTCCTGACTTTC
CASSLVVGRDSGANVLTF
>TRBD1|TRBV5-6|TRBJ1-6|once
TGTGCCAGCAGCCCGGACAGGCGGGATTCACCCCTCCACTTT
CASSPDRRDSPLHF
>TRBD2|TRBV28|TRBJ2-5|.
TGTGCCAGCAGTTTCGTGCGTGTGAGCGGGACCCGTAAAGAGACCCAGTACTTC
CASSFVRVSGTRKETQYF
>.|TRBV7-3|TRBJ2-5|once
TGTGCCAGCAGCAGCATTGGGGGTGGACGGGAGACCCAGTACTTC
CASSSIGGGRETQYF
>.|TRBV7-2|TRBJ2-7|.
TGTGCCAGCAGCGCCCGAGACTACGAGCAGTACTTC
CASSARDYEQYF
>TRBD1|TRBV7-6|TRBJ1-4|.
TGTGCCAGCAGCTTGCCGGGACAGGCCAATGAAAAACTGTTTTTT
CASSLPGQANEKLFF
>TRBD1|TRBV7-8|TRBJ2-3|.
TGTGCCAGCAGCAATAGACAGGGGGCAGGGGGCACAGATACGCAGTATTTT
CASSNRQGAGGTDTQYF
>TRBD1|TRBV27|TRBJ2-7|once
TGTGCCAGCAGCTGGACAGGGCCTACGGGGGAGCAGTACTTC
CASSWTGPTGEQYF
>TRBD1|TRBV27|TRBJ2-1|.
TGTGCCAGCAGTTCCACAGGGGATGATGAGCAGTTCTTC
CASSSTGDDEQFF